The rows below give T cell receptor beta chains drawn from one sample of a study of shared clonotypes between healthy human individuals. Sequencing used immunoSEQ multiplex PCR; TCRdb keeps in-frame clones, though not all of them. The table has about 2.1 million clones, just under 95% seen once; the top ten hold about 1.6%. The specimen sequenced was naive CD8+ T cells from PBMCs. All receptors derive from a man aged 18 to 30 in good health. Some clones in this sample may be carry-over from other donors' samples. Both conserved end residues are part of each CDR3. The D gene is left open where the match is weak. Clone size is shown for a subset of rows, as once, few, many or a class of expanded clone.

D gene	clone size	V gene	CDR3 length	J gene	CDR3 protein	CDR3 DNA
TRBD2	.	TRBV19	15	TRBJ2-1	CASSSSAGGWVEQFF	TGTGCCAGTAGTAGCTCCGCGGGAGGTTGGGTTGAGCAGTTCTTC
TRBD1	once	TRBV27	14	TRBJ2-2	CASSPRQGTGELFF	TGTGCCAGCAGTCCCCGACAGGGAACCGGGGAGCTGTTTTTT
TRBD2	.	TRBV5-6	19	TRBJ2-2	CASSTAPSGSLWKAGELFF	TGTGCCAGCAGCACGGCCCCTAGCGGGAGTTTATGGAAGGCCGGGGAGCTGTTTTTT
.	.	TRBV5-6	17	TRBJ2-7	CASSLALGTPGTYEQYF	TGTGCCAGCAGCCTGGCTCTAGGGACCCCCGGGACCTACGAGCAGTACTTC
TRBD1	.	TRBV28	16	TRBJ1-5	CASSLPDRVSNQPQHF	TGTGCCAGCAGTTTACCGGACAGGGTTAGTAATCAGCCCCAGCATTTT
TRBD1	.	TRBV28	17	TRBJ2-6	CASSPGTGSPGANVLTF	TGTGCCAGCAGTCCCGGGACAGGGTCCCCTGGGGCCAACGTCCTGACTTTC
.	once	TRBV5-4	15	TRBJ2-7	CASRLGTGTRDEQYF	TGTGCCAGCAGGCTGGGGACAGGGACTAGGGACGAGCAGTACTTC
TRBD1	.	TRBV28	17	TRBJ1-1	CASSLFGTGDWNTEAFF	TGTGCCAGCAGTCTATTCGGGACAGGGGATTGGAACACTGAAGCTTTCTTT
TRBD1	.	TRBV2	15	TRBJ1-4	CASSDFGTEDEKLFF	TGTGCCAGCAGTGATTTTGGGACAGAAGATGAAAAACTGTTTTTT
TRBD2	.	TRBV9	15	TRBJ2-3	CASSTGLASTDTQYF	TGTGCCAGCAGCACAGGACTAGCGAGCACAGATACGCAGTATTTT
TRBD1	.	TRBV4-2	15	TRBJ2-7	CASSPSGTGGYEQYF	TGTGCCAGCAGCCCATCCGGGACAGGGGGCTACGAGCAGTACTTC
.	.	TRBV11-2	14	TRBJ2-7	CASSSEAGVYEQYF	TGTGCCAGCAGCTCTGAGGCCGGAGTCTACGAGCAGTACTTC
TRBD2	.	TRBV4-3	17	TRBJ2-1	CASSLLGLESSYNEQFF	TGCGCCAGCAGCCTCCTGGGACTAGAAAGCTCCTACAATGAGCAGTTCTTC
.	.	TRBV28	14	TRBJ1-6	CASSLGSYNSPLHF	TGTGCCAGCAGTCTTGGCAGTTATAATTCACCCCTCCACTTT
TRBD2	.	TRBV7-2	15	TRBJ2-7	CASRYTSGSAYEQYF	TGTGCCAGCAGGTACACTAGCGGGAGTGCCTACGAGCAGTACTTC
TRBD1	.	TRBV7-9	14	TRBJ1-3	CASSQGAKGNTIYF	TGTGCCAGCAGCCAGGGGGCGAAAGGAAACACCATATATTTT
TRBD1	.	TRBV7-8	17	TRBJ1-1	CASSLGRQGFGNTEAFF	TGTGCCAGCAGCTTAGGGCGACAGGGGTTTGGTAACACTGAAGCTTTCTTT
.	.	TRBV5-5	16	TRBJ1-3	CASSLEDLTSGNTIYF	TGTGCCAGCAGCTTGGAGGATTTGACCTCTGGAAACACCATATATTTT
TRBD2	.	TRBV30	15	TRBJ2-7	CAWSVLRGGTYEQYF	TGTGCCTGGAGTGTACTGAGGGGAGGGACCTACGAGCAGTACTTC
TRBD2	.	TRBV4-3	17	TRBJ2-3	CASSQDPPGGYTDTQYF	TGCGCCAGCAGCCAAGATCCACCCGGGGGGTACACAGATACGCAGTATTTT
TRBD1	.	TRBV28	14	TRBJ1-1	CASRWDRAGTEAFF	TGTGCCAGCAGGTGGGACAGGGCGGGCACTGAAGCTTTCTTT
.	.	TRBV5-6	15	TRBJ2-1	CASSLAEGAYNEQFF	TGTGCCAGCAGCTTGGCTGAGGGTGCCTACAATGAGCAGTTCTTC
TRBD1	.	TRBV6-5	13	TRBJ2-5	CASRRQGRETQYF	TGTGCCAGCAGGAGACAGGGAAGGGAGACCCAGTACTTC
.	.	TRBV30	12	TRBJ2-7	CAWSVGGGEQYF	TGTGCCTGGAGTGTAGGGGGGGGCGAGCAGTACTTC
.	.	TRBV7-9	15	TRBJ1-3	CASSLGDSSGNTIYF	TGTGCCAGCAGCTTAGGTGACAGCTCTGGAAACACCATATATTTT
.	.	TRBV4-3	17	TRBJ2-7	CASSQELFAESQYEQYF	TGCGCCAGCAGCCAAGAGCTGTTTGCAGAGTCACAATACGAGCAGTACTTC
.	.	TRBV19	14	TRBJ2-7	CASSYGSSTYEQYF	TGTGCCAGTAGTTACGGGAGTTCGACCTACGAGCAGTACTTC
TRBD2	.	TRBV28	15	TRBJ2-1	CASSLELAAYNEQFF	TGTGCCAGCAGTTTGGAACTAGCGGCCTACAATGAGCAGTTCTTC
.	.	TRBV25-1	14	TRBJ1-2	CASSSWDGNYGYTF	TGTGCCAGCAGCTCCTGGGACGGAAACTATGGCTACACCTTC
.	.	TRBV4-3	14	TRBJ1-2	CASSQSGSIYGYTF	TGCGCCAGCAGCCAATCGGGCAGCATCTATGGCTACACCTTC
TRBD2	.	TRBV5-4	12	TRBJ2-1	CASRGGRNEQFF	TGTGCCAGCAGGGGCGGGAGGAATGAGCAGTTCTTC
.	.	TRBV20-1	11	TRBJ1-1	CSLGYRTEAFF	TGCAGTTTAGGTTACCGGACTGAAGCTTTCTTT
.	.	TRBV9	16	TRBJ1-3	CASSVARASSGNTIYF	TGTGCCAGCAGCGTAGCCAGGGCGAGCTCTGGAAACACCATATATTTT
TRBD2	.	TRBV5-1	16	TRBJ2-3	CASTSWASGGTDTQYF	TGCGCCAGCACCTCCTGGGCTAGCGGCGGCACAGATACGCAGTATTTT
.	.	TRBV4-3	15	TRBJ2-3	CASSQDARGADTQYF	TGCGCCAGCAGCCAAGATGCCAGGGGAGCAGATACGCAGTATTTT
TRBD1	.	TRBV7-9	15	TRBJ1-2	CASSSQGEYDYGYTF	TGTGCCAGCAGCTCACAGGGGGAGTATGACTATGGCTACACCTTC
TRBD2	.	TRBV7-9	14	TRBJ2-3	CASRAGGPGDTQYF	TGTGCCAGCAGAGCGGGAGGGCCGGGAGATACGCAGTATTTT
TRBD1	.	TRBV23-1	14	TRBJ1-5	CAKNRGRPNQPQHF	TGCGCCAAAAACAGGGGGCGGCCTAATCAGCCCCAGCATTTT
.	once	TRBV27	15	TRBJ2-7	CASSQDSGTGYEQYF	TGTGCCAGCAGCCAGGACAGCGGGACTGGCTACGAGCAGTACTTC
.	.	TRBV5-4	13	TRBJ1-2	CASSLARAIPDTF	TGTGCCAGCAGCTTGGCTAGGGCCATTCCTGACACCTTC
TRBD2	.	TRBV7-2	14	TRBJ2-7	CASSLGLAVYEQYF	TGTGCCAGCAGCTTGGGACTAGCGGTCTACGAGCAGTACTTC
.	.	TRBV27	15	TRBJ1-5	CASSLSRVFRQPQHF	TGTGCCAGCAGTTTATCGCGGGTTTTTCGTCAGCCCCAGCATTTT
TRBD1	.	TRBV5-1	14	TRBJ1-1	CASSLWQGATEAFF	TGCGCCAGCAGCTTGTGGCAGGGGGCAACTGAAGCTTTCTTT
.	.	TRBV29-1	15	TRBJ1-4	CSVRGENWGYEKLFF	TGCAGCGTAAGAGGGGAGAATTGGGGGTATGAAAAACTGTTTTTT
.	.	TRBV11-2	17	TRBJ1-3	CASSWSPPLGPGNTIYF	TGTGCCAGCAGCTGGTCGCCTCCCCTGGGGCCTGGAAACACCATATATTTT
.	.	TRBV7-9	16	TRBJ2-4	CASSSPLGSTKNIQYF	TGTGCCAGCAGCTCCCCCCTAGGGTCAACCAAAAACATTCAGTACTTC
.	.	TRBV27	14	TRBJ2-5	CASSVSDGKETQYF	TGTGCCAGCAGTGTCTCGGACGGTAAAGAGACCCAGTACTTC
TRBD2	.	TRBV7-9	16	TRBJ2-3	CASSLGLAGMENTQYF	TGTGCCAGCAGCTTAGGACTAGCGGGAATGGAAAATACGCAGTATTTT
TRBD2	.	TRBV7-8	16	TRBJ2-2	CASSLRLAGVTGELFF	TGTGCCAGCAGCTTACGACTAGCGGGAGTCACCGGGGAGCTGTTTTTT
TRBD2	once	TRBV7-9	18	TRBJ2-1	CASSRNSPTSGLYNEQFF	TGTGCCAGCAGCCGGAACAGCCCGACTAGCGGATTATACAATGAGCAGTTCTTC
TRBD2	.	TRBV5-4	15	TRBJ2-5	CASSLRREVGETQYF	TGTGCCAGCAGCTTGCGGCGGGAGGTAGGGGAGACCCAGTACTTC
.	.	TRBV27	12	TRBJ1-1	CASSSTVSEAFF	TGTGCCAGCAGTTCCACGGTCTCTGAAGCTTTCTTT
.	.	TRBV14	14	TRBJ1-1	CASSAWGARTEAFF	TGTGCCAGCAGCGCCTGGGGGGCGCGCACTGAAGCTTTCTTT